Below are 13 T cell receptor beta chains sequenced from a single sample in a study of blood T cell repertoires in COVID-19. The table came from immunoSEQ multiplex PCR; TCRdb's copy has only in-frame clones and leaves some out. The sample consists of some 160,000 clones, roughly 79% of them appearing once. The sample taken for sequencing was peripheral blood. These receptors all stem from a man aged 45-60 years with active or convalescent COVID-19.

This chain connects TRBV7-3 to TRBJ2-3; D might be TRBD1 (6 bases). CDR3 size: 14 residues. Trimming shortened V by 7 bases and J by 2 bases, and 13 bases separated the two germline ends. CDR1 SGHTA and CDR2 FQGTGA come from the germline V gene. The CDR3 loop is CASKEQGSTDTQYF. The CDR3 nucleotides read TGTGCCAGCAAGGAACAGGGATCCACAGATACGCAGTATTTT.

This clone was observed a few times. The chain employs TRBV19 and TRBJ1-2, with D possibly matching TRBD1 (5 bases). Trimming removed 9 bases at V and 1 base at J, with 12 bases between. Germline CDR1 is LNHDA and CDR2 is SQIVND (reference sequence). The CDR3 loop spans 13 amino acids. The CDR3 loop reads CASHQGFNYGYTF. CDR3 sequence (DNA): TGTGCCAGCCATCAGGGTTTTAACTATGGCTACACCTTC.

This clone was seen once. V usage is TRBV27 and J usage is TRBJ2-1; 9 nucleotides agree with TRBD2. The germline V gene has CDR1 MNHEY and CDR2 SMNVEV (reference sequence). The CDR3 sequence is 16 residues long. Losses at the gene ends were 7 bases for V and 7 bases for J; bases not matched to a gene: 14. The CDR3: CASTPLTSGALNEQFF. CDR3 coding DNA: TGTGCCAGCACCCCGCTGACTAGCGGAGCCTTGAATGAGCAGTTCTTC.

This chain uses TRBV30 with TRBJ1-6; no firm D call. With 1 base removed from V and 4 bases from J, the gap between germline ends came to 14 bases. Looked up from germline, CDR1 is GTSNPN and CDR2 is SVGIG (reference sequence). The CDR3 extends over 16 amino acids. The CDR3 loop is CAWSGTATFYNSPLHF. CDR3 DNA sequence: TGTGCCTGGAGTGGAACAGCAACTTTTTATAATTCACCCCTCCACTTT.

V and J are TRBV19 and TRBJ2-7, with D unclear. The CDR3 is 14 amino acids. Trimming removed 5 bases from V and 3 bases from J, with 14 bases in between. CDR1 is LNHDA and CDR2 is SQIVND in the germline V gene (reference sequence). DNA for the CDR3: TGTGCCAGTAGTCGCGGCAGCCCAATCTACGAGCAGTACTTC. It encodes CASSRGSPIYEQYF.

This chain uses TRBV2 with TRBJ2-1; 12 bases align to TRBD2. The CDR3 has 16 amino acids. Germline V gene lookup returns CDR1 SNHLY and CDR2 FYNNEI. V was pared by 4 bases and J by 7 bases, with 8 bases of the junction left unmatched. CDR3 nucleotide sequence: TGTGCCAGCAGTGGATTCGGACTAGCGGGAATGAATGAGCAGTTCTTC. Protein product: CASSGFGLAGMNEQFF.

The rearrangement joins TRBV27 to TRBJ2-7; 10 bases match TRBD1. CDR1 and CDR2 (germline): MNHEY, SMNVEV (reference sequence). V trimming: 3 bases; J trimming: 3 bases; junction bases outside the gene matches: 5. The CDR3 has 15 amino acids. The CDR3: CASSLIGTGVYEQYF. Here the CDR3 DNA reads TGTGCCAGCAGTTTGATAGGGACAGGGGTCTACGAGCAGTACTTC.

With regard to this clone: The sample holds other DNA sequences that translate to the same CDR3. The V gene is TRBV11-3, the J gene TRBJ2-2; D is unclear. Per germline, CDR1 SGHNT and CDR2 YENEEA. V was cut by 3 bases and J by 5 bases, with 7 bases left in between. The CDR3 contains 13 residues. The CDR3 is CASSLAVTGELFF. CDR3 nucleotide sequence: TGTGCCAGCAGCTTGGCCGTTACCGGGGAGCTGTTTTTT.

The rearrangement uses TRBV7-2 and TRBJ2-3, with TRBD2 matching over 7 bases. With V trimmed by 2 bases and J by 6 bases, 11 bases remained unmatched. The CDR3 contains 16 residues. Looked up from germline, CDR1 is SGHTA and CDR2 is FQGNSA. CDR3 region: CASSLLAEPGVDTQYF. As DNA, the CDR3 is TGTGCCAGCAGCTTACTAGCGGAGCCCGGGGTGGATACGCAGTATTTT.

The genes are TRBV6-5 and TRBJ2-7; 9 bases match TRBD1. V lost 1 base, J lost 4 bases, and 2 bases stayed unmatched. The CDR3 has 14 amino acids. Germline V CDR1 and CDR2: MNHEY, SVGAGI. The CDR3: CASSYLDRGYEQYF. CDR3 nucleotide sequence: TGTGCCAGCAGTTACTTGGACAGGGGTTACGAGCAGTACTTC.

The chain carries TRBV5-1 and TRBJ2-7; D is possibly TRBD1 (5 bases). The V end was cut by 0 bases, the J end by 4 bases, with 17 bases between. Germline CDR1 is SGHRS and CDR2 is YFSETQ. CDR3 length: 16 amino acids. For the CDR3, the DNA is TGCGCCAGCAGCTTGGAAGCGTTGGGGCTGGCGTACGAGCAGTACTTC. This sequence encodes CASSLEALGLAYEQYF.

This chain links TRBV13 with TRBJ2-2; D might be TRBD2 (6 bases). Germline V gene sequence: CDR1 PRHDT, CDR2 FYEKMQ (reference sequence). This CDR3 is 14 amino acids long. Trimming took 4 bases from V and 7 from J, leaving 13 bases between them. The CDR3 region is CASSSQRRDGELFF. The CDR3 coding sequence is TGTGCCAGCAGCTCGCAAAGGAGGGACGGGGAGCTGTTTTTT. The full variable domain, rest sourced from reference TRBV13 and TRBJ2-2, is AAGVIQSPRHLIKEKRETATLKCYPIPRHDTVYWYQQGPGQDPQFLISFYEKMQSDKGSIPDRFSAQQFSDYHSELNMSSLELGDSALYFCASSSQRRDGELFFGEGSRLTVL.

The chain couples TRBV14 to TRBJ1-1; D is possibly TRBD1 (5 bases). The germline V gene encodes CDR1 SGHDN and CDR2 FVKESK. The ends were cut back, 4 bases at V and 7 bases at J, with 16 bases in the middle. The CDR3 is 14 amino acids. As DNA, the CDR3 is TGTGCCAGCAGCCCCATGGGGGGAGGCTATGAAGCTTTCTTT. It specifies CASSPMGGGYEAFF.